Below, 29 T cell receptor beta chains from the same sample are listed, as sequenced in a study of blood T cell repertoires in COVID-19. Method: immunoSEQ multiplex PCR; TCRdb's copy keeps in-frame clones and lacks some. Here the sample spans approximately 120,000 clones, about 90% being singletons. Material for sequencing was peripheral blood. All receptors derive from a human donor in a cohort sampled during active COVID-19.

V usage is TRBV6-5 and J usage is TRBJ2-7; D remains ambiguous. Between the trimmed V and J ends, which lost 6 bases and 4 bases, there was a span of 13 bases. This CDR3 comprises 13 residues. Germline lookup yields CDR1 MNHEY and CDR2 SVGAGI. This chain's CDR3 is CASRAAGSYEQYF. CDR3 bases: TGTGCCAGCAGGGCGGCTGGTAGTTACGAGCAGTACTTC.

The chain is built from TRBV28 and TRBJ1-1, with D possibly matching TRBD1 (6 bases). The CDR3 runs 12 residues. The germline gives CDR1 MDHEN, CDR2 SYDVKM. V lost 5 bases and J 8 bases, leaving 12 bases between the germline ends. This CDR3 is CASSPQGWEAFF. In DNA form, the CDR3 reads TGTGCCAGCAGTCCTCAGGGGTGGGAAGCTTTCTTT.

This chain links TRBV5-4 with TRBJ2-5; perhaps TRBD2 as D (5 bases). The germline V gene encodes CDR1 SGHNT and CDR2 YYREEE (reference sequence). The V and J ends lost 4 bases and 5 bases respectively, with 18 bases between them. The CDR3 sequence is 15 residues long. The CDR3 DNA reads TGTGCCAGCAGCCCGGAGGCTAGGGTCGGGGAGACCCAGTACTTC. Its protein is CASSPEARVGETQYF.

CDR3 DNA sequence: TGTGCCAGCAGCTTTACAGACATCAACACTGAAGCTTTCTTT. Translation gives CASSFTDINTEAFF. This rearrangement joins TRBV7-2 to TRBJ1-1; no reliable D call. Germline V gives CDR1 SGHTA, CDR2 FQGNSA. The length of the CDR3 is 14 residues. The V end was cut by 3 bases, the J end by 2 bases, with 10 bases between.

V and J are TRBV7-3 and TRBJ2-7; weak D call: TRBD1 (7 bases). V lost 7 bases to trimming and J lost 0 bases, with 16 bases between them. Germline-derived CDR1 and CDR2 are SGHTA and FQGTGA. CDR3 size: 15 residues. CDR3 protein: CASTRGDTSSYEQYF. CDR3 sequence (DNA): TGTGCCAGCACCAGGGGGGACACCAGCTCCTACGAGCAGTACTTC. Looking up the rest from reference TRBV7-3 and TRBJ2-7 gives the full variable domain: GAGVSQTPSNKVTEKGKYVELRCDPISGHTALYWYRQSLGQGPEFLIYFQGTGAADDSGLPNDRFFAVRPEGSVSTLKIQRTERGDSAVYLCASTRGDTSSYEQYFGPGTRLTVT.

V usage is TRBV5-6 and J usage is TRBJ1-1; D gene ambiguous. V was shortened by 6 bases and J by 3 bases, with 18 bases between the two germline ends. The CDR3 is 15 residues long. Germline CDR1 is SGHDT and CDR2 is YYEEEE. CDR3 nucleotides: TGTGCCAGCAAACTCGCGCTTCTCATGGACACTGAAGCTTTCTTT. Its protein is CASKLALLMDTEAFF.

The V call is TRBV2, the J call TRBJ2-5, with 8 bases aligning to TRBD2. J lost 2 bases, V lost 8 bases, and 7 bases had no gene match. Germline CDR1 reads SNHLY; CDR2 reads FYNNEI. This CDR3 comprises 14 residues. CDR3 sequence (DNA): TGTGCCAGCGGATTAGAGCGGGGGCAAGAGACCCAGTACTTC. Translation gives CASGLERGQETQYF.

This clone turned up a few times. V gene TRBV12-3 or TRBV12-4 combines with J gene TRBJ1-3; D is uncertain. V shed 4 bases and J shed 4 bases, with 5 bases lying between them. The CDR3 length is 12 residues. CDR3: CASSSQGNTIYF. CDR3 sequence (DNA): TGTGCCAGCAGTTCGCAGGGAAACACCATATATTTT.

The rearrangement uses TRBV10-3 and TRBJ2-6; TRBD1 matches at 7 bases. J lost 0 bases, V lost 7 bases, and 6 bases had no gene match. The CDR3 is 16 amino acids. Germline values: CDR1 ENHRY, CDR2 SYGVKD. The CDR3 loop reads CAITPGGVSGANVLTF. CDR3 nucleotide sequence: TGTGCCATCACCCCAGGGGGTGTCTCTGGGGCCAACGTCCTGACTTTC.

This clone was recorded once. The chain joins TRBV4-1 to TRBJ2-2; the match to TRBD2 covers 12 bases. Germline V CDR1 and CDR2: MGHRA, YSYEKL. The V gene end was trimmed by 3 bases and the J gene end by 4 bases; junction bases not matched to a gene: 0. This CDR3 has 15 amino acids. CDR3 nucleotides: TGCGCCAGCAGCCAGGGACTAGCGGGCACCGGGGAGCTGTTTTTT. It translates to CASSQGLAGTGELFF.

The CDR3 region is CASSKKPKALACYEQYF. The CDR3 bases are TGTGCCAGCAGCAAAAAACCTAAAGCACTAGCGTGCTACGAGCAGTACTTC. The chain recombines TRBV21-1 with TRBJ2-7; the table gives TRBD2 as D, unverified against the DNA. TRBV21-1 represents a pseudogene. CDR3 length: 17 residues.

This clone was detected a few times. V is TRBV19 and J is TRBJ1-2, with D unclear. Germline CDR1 is LNHDA and CDR2 is SQIVND (reference sequence). This CDR3 contains 15 residues. V lost 3 bases to trimming and J lost 2 bases, with 13 bases between them. Here the CDR3 reads CASSMGRSSNYGYTF. For the CDR3, the DNA is TGTGCCAGTAGTATGGGCCGAAGCAGCAACTATGGCTACACCTTC.

This sequence joins TRBV10-3 and TRBJ2-1; TRBD2 matches 16 bases. Germline values: CDR1 ENHRY, CDR2 SYGVKD. Germline trimming cut 6 bases from V and 5 bases from J; bases unmatched to any gene: 10. CDR3 length: 18 amino acids. The chain's CDR3 is CAIRPGLAGGPKNNEQFF. In DNA, the CDR3 is TGTGCCATCAGACCGGGACTAGCGGGAGGGCCTAAAAACAATGAGCAGTTCTTC.

The chain uses TRBV5-1 and TRBJ2-5; 7 positions agree with TRBD1. Germline values: CDR1 SGHRS, CDR2 YFSETQ. There are 13 residues in the CDR3. Trimming removed 4 bases from V and 4 bases from J; junction bases left unmatched: 4. In nucleotides, the CDR3 is TGCGCCAGCAGCCCGGACAGGTCAGAGACCCAGTACTTC. Translated, it gives CASSPDRSETQYF.

A remark on this clone: The germline gene is not matched at one end of the junction; a read error may be the cause. This rearrangement joins TRBV20-1 to TRBJ2-7; 11 nucleotides align to TRBD2. This CDR3 is built from 11 residues. The germline V gene has CDR1 DFQATT and CDR2 SNEGSKA (reference sequence). CDR3 residues: CSASSLSGRAF. DNA for the CDR3: TGCAGTGCTAGTTCCCTTAGCGGGAGGGCCTTC.

V is TRBV10-3 and J is TRBJ2-7; 9 nucleotides match TRBD1. V gave up 3 bases and J gave up 3 bases; unmatched junction bases: 6. CDR1 and CDR2 from the germline V gene are ENHRY and SYGVKD. CDR3 size: 15 residues. CDR3 nucleotide sequence: TGTGCCATCAGTGACTCCGGGACAGGGTTCTACGAGCAGTACTTC. Protein sequence: CAISDSGTGFYEQYF.

This chain links TRBV29-1 with TRBJ1-2; D not certain. CDR1 is SQVTM and CDR2 is ANQGSEA in the germline V gene. The V end lost 5 bases, the J end lost 6 bases, and 22 bases lay between the germline ends. The CDR3 runs to 15 residues. CDR3 DNA: TGCAGCGTTTGGGCGCGGGCAGCCAATCTCGATGGCTACACCTTC. Translated, it gives CSVWARAANLDGYTF.

The chain is built from TRBV28 and TRBJ1-1, with 8 nucleotides matching TRBD1. This CDR3 is built from 15 residues. Losses at the gene ends were 3 bases for V and 5 bases for J; bases not matched to a gene: 8. Germline V gene data show CDR1 as MDHEN and CDR2 as SYDVKM. CDR3 protein: CASSFRQGARTEAFF. The CDR3 region has the DNA TGTGCCAGCAGTTTTCGGCAGGGGGCGCGGACTGAAGCTTTCTTT.

The chain combines TRBV20-1 with TRBJ2-1, with D uncertain. V lost 5 bases, J lost 4 bases, and 3 bases lay in between. Germline V gives CDR1 DFQATT, CDR2 SNEGSKA (reference sequence). The CDR3 has 10 amino acids. CDR3 region: CSAYYNEQFF. Here the CDR3 DNA reads TGCAGTGCTTATTACAATGAGCAGTTCTTC.

V is TRBV10-2 and J is TRBJ1-5; 7 bases map to TRBD1. This CDR3 is 15 amino acids long. Germline CDR1 is WSHSY and CDR2 is SAAADI. V shed 0 bases and J 6 bases; nucleotides not matched to a gene: 5. For the CDR3, the DNA is TGCGCCAGCAGTGAGTCAGGGGGCTGGAGTCAGCCCCAGCATTTT. Encoded protein: CASSESGGWSQPQHF.

The V gene is TRBV6-6, the J gene TRBJ2-3; 7 nucleotides match TRBD2. The CDR3 has 14 residues. Germline CDR1 MNHNY, CDR2 SVGAGI (reference sequence). After removal of 5 bases from V and 0 bases from J, the junction contained 2 bases not matched to a gene. In nucleotides, the CDR3 is TGTGCCAGCAGTGTCGGGGGGAGCACAGATACGCAGTATTTT. Translating gives CASSVGGSTDTQYF.

The V and J genes are TRBV6-1 and TRBJ2-4; 14 nucleotides agree with TRBD2. Germline V gives CDR1 MNHNS, CDR2 SASEGT. CDR3 length: 19 amino acids. V dropped 2 bases and J dropped 2; count of bases not matched to a gene: 8. The CDR3: CASSEYRTSGGTSKNIQYF. The DNA for the CDR3 is TGTGCCAGCAGTGAATACCGGACTAGCGGGGGGACCTCCAAAAACATTCAGTACTTC.

The genes are TRBV7-9 and TRBJ1-3; TRBD1 is a possible D gene (6 bases). Germline assignment: CDR1 SEHNR and CDR2 FQNEAQ (reference sequence). Trimming stripped 8 bases from V and 0 bases from J, with 11 bases between. The CDR3 sequence is 14 residues long. The CDR3 is CASETGRSGNTIYF. CDR3 bases: TGTGCCAGCGAGACAGGCCGCTCTGGAAACACCATATATTTT. The entire variable domain, with the rest obtained from reference TRBV7-9 and TRBJ1-3, is as follows: DTGVSQNPRHKITKRGQNVTFRCDPISEHNRLYWYRQTLGQGPEFLTYFQNEAQLEKSRLLSDRFSAERPKGSFSTLEIQRTEQGDSAMYLCASETGRSGNTIYFGEGSWLTVV.

The chain joins TRBV10-3 to TRBJ1-1; weak D call: TRBD1 (5 bases). The CDR3 totals 17 residues. V was cut by 0 bases and J by 1 base, with 15 bases left in between. Germline V gene lookup returns CDR1 ENHRY and CDR2 SYGVKD. Written as DNA, the CDR3 is TGTGCCATCAGTGAGTCTGTACTGCCGGGGGGGAACACTGAAGCTTTCTTT. Translating gives CAISESVLPGGNTEAFF.

The rearrangement links TRBV5-4 to TRBJ1-4; D is unresolved. The V gene's germline CDR1 is SGHNT and CDR2 YYREEE (reference sequence). Between the trimmed V and J ends, which lost 0 bases and 5 bases, there was a span of 8 bases. This CDR3 spans 14 amino acids. CDR3 protein: CASSLDRGNEKLFF. CDR3 sequence (DNA): TGTGCCAGCAGCTTGGACCGCGGGAATGAAAAACTGTTTTTT.

This rearrangement joins TRBV6-5 to TRBJ2-7; a possible D gene is TRBD1 (6 bases). In germline, CDR1 is MNHEY, CDR2 SVGAGI. V shed 6 bases and J shed 2 bases, with 11 bases lying between them. CDR3 length: 13 residues. CDR3 sequence reads: CASRGAGAYEQYF. The DNA of the CDR3 is TGTGCCAGCAGGGGGGCAGGGGCCTACGAGCAGTACTTC.

The rearrangement joins TRBV5-1 to TRBJ1-2, with D uncertain. This CDR3 is 11 amino acids long. Trimming took 6 bases from V and 8 from J, leaving 11 bases between them. Germline assignment: CDR1 SGHRS and CDR2 YFSETQ. The CDR3 here is CASKGPGGYTF. In DNA form, the CDR3 reads TGCGCCAGCAAGGGCCCGGGAGGCTACACCTTC.

This clone showed up just a few times. This chain links TRBV4-2 with TRBJ2-2; TRBD2 is a possible D gene (6 bases). This CDR3 region has 18 residues. CDR1 and CDR2 from the germline V gene are LGHNA and YNFKEQ. The V end was cut by 1 base, the J end by 5 bases, with 20 bases between. CDR3 amino acids: CASSQGVSGGDFTGELFF. CDR3 nucleotide sequence: TGTGCCAGCAGCCAAGGGGTGTCAGGAGGGGATTTTACCGGGGAGCTGTTTTTT.

This clone was seen more than once but under ten times. This chain connects TRBV6-5 to TRBJ2-3; D call uncertain. Germline-derived CDR1 and CDR2 are MNHEY and SVGAGI. Deletions cut 7 bases from V and 4 bases from J, with 12 bases between. This CDR3 comprises 13 residues. Here the CDR3 DNA reads TGTGCCAGCATGTTAGTTCTTTCAGATACGCAGTATTTT. It yields the protein CASMLVLSDTQYF.